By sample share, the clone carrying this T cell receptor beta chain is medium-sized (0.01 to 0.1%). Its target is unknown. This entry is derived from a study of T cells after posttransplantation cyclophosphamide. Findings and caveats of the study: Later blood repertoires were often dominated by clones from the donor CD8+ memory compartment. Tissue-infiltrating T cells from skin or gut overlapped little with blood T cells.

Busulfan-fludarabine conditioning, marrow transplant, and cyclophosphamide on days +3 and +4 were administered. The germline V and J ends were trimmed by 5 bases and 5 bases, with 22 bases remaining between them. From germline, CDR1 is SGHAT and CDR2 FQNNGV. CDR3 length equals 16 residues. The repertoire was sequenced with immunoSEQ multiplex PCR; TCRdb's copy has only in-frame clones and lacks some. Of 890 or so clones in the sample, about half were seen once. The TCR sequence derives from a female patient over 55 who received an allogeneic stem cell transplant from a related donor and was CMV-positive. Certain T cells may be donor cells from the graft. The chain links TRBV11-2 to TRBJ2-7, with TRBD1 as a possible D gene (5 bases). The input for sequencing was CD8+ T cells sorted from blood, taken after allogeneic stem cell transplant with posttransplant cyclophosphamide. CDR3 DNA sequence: TGTGCCAGCAGCCAGGGCGGTCCCCTGTCAATCCACGAGCAGTACTTC. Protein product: CASSQGGPLSIHEQYF.